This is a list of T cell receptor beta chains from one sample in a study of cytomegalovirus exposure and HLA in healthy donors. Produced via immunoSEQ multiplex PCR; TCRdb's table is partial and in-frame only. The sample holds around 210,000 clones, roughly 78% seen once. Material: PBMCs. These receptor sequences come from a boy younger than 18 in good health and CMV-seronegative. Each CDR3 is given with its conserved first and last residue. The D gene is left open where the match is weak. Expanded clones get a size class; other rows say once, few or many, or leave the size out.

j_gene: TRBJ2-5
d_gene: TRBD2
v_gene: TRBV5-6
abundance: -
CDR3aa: CASSLVLAGGGETQYF
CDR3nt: TGTGCCAGCAGCTTGGTTCTAGCGGGAGGGGGTGAGACCCAGTACTTC

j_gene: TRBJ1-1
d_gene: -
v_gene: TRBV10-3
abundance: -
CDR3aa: CAISESPLRGGTEAFF
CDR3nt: TGTGCCATCAGTGAGTCGCCCCTAAGGGGAGGGACTGAAGCTTTCTTT

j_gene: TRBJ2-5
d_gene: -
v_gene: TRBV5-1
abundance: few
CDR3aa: CASSLEVVQVEYF
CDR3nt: TGCGCCAGCAGCTTGGAAGTGGTACAGGTCGAGTACTTC

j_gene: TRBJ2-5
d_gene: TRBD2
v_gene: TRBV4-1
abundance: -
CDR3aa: CASSQERGGETQYF
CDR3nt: TGCGCCAGCAGCCAAGAGCGGGGGGGGGAGACCCAGTACTTC

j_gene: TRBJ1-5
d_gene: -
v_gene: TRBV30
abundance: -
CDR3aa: CAWSVTGGGSNQPQHF
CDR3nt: TGTGCCTGGAGTGTAACTGGGGGCGGGAGCAATCAGCCCCAGCATTTT

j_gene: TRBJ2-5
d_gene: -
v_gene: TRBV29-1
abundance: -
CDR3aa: CSGAGVVGETQYF
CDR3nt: TGCAGCGGCGCCGGGGTGGTCGGGGAGACCCAGTACTTC

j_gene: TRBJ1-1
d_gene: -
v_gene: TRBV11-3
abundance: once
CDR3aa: CASSLEGSTEAFF
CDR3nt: TGTGCCAGCAGCTTAGAGGGGAGCACTGAAGCTTTCTTT

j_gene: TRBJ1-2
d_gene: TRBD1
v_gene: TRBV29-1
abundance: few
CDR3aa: CSVDHRGLTSYGYTF
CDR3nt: TGCAGCGTTGATCACAGGGGGCTTACATCTTATGGCTACACCTTC

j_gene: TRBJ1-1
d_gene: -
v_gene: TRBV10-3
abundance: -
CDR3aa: CAISGGLTFF
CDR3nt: TGTGCCATCAGCGGGGGATTAACTTTCTTT

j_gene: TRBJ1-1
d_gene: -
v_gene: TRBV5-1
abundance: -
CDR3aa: CASSLGGRTSEAFF
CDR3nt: TGCGCCAGCAGCTTGGGAGGAAGGACTTCTGAAGCTTTCTTT

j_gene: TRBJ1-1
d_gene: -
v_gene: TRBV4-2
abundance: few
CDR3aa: CASSHLPSQRDTEAFF
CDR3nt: TGTGCCAGCAGCCACCTACCGAGTCAGAGGGACACTGAAGCTTTCTTT

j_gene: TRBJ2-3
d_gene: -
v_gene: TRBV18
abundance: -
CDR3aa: CASSQTSSTDTQYF
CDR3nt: TGTGCCAGCTCGCAGACTTCTAGCACAGATACGCAGTATTTT

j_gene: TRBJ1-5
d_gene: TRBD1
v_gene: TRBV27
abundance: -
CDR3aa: CASRDNTGGAYQPQHF
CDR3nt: TGTGCCAGCAGGGACAACACAGGGGGCGCCTACCAGCCCCAGCATTTT

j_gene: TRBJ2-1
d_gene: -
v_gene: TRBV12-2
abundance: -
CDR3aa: CASRSDIKTGNYNEHFF
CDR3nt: TGTGCAAGTCGCTCTGACATAAAAACAGGGAATTACAATGAGCACTTCTTC

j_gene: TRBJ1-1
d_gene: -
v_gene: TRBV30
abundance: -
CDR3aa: CAWSVSGSVTEAFF
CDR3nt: TGTGCCTGGAGTGTATCCGGGTCAGTCACTGAAGCTTTCTTT

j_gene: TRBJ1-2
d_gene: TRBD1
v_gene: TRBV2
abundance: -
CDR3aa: CASTPWGQGNGYTF
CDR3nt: TGTGCCAGCACCCCATGGGGACAGGGAAATGGCTACACCTTC

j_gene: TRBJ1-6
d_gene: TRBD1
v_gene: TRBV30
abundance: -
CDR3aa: CAWSVRIFQGARNSPLHF
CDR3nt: TGTGCCTGGAGTGTACGTATATTTCAGGGGGCCAGGAATTCACCCCTCCACTTT

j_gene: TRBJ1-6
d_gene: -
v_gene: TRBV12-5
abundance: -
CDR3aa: CASGLGSSYNSPLHF
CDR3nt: TGTGCTAGTGGTTTGGGGAGCTCCTATAATTCACCCCTCCACTTT

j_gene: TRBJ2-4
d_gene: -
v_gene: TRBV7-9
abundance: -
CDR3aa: CASSVGQGSIAKNIQYF
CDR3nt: TGTGCCAGCAGCGTAGGCCAGGGATCGATAGCCAAAAACATTCAGTACTTC

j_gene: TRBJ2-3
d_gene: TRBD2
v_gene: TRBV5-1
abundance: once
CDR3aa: CASSRTRGRTDTQYF
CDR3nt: TGCGCCAGCAGTAGGACTAGAGGTCGGACAGATACGCAGTATTTT

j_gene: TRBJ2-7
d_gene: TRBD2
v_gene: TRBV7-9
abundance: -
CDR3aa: CASSFSSGRAEQYF
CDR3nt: TGTGCCAGCAGCTTCTCAAGCGGGAGGGCCGAGCAGTACTTC

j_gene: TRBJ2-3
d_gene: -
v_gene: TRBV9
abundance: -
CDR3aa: CASTLGSSTDTQYF
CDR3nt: TGTGCCAGCACGTTGGGCTCTAGCACAGATACGCAGTATTTT

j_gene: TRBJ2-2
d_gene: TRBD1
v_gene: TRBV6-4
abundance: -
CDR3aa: CASSGTGITGELFF
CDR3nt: TGTGCCAGCTCCGGGACAGGTATCACCGGGGAGCTGTTTTTT

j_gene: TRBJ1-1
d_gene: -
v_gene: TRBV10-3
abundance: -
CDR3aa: CAITDYTEAFF
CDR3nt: TGTGCCATCACAGACTACACTGAAGCTTTCTTT

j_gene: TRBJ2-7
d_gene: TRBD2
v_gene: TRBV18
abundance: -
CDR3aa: CASSLIVGGRALADEQYF
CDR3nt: TGTGCCAGCTCACTCATAGTAGGTGGGAGGGCCCTCGCGGACGAGCAGTACTTC

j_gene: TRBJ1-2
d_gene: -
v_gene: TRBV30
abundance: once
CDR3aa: CAWTEEGSWYGYTF
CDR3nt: TGTGCCTGGACCGAGGAGGGTTCGTGGTATGGCTACACCTTC

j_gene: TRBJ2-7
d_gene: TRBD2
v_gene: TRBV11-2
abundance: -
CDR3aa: CASSLATSGAIYEQYF
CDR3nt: TGTGCCAGCAGCTTAGCGACTAGCGGGGCCATCTACGAGCAGTACTTC

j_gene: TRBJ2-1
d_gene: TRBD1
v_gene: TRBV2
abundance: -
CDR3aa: CASSADRGSYNEQFF
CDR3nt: TGTGCCAGCAGTGCGGACAGGGGTTCCTACAATGAGCAGTTCTTC

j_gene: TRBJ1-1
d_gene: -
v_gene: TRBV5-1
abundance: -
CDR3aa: CASSLYLTGNTEAFF
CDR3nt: TGCGCCAGCAGCTTGTATCTCACAGGGAACACTGAAGCTTTCTTT

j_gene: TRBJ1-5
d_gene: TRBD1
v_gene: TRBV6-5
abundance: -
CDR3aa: CASSSPGTGFNQPQHF
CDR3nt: TGTGCCAGCAGTTCACCCGGGACAGGATTTAATCAGCCCCAGCATTTT